These 10 T cell receptor beta chains originate from one sample sequenced in a study of human T cells and chemical hapten exposure. Stated time point: patch test 2, 6 weeks after DPC sensitization. The sample's treatment: therapeutic diphenylcyclopropenone sensitization with weekly scalp DPC. MiXCR was run by TCRdb on the RACE reads, yielding one entry per CDR3 protein. The table has roughly 50,000 distinct CDR3 sequences, about 10% seen once. The specimen was whole blood, collected in connection with sensitization to the hapten diphenylcyclopropenone (DPC). Source of these receptors: a woman between 50 and 59 years old with alopecia areata. Some clones in this sample may be carry-over from other donors' samples.

Concerning this clonotype: Compared with germline, one end of the junction differs, possibly owing to a read error. This chain links TRBV6-6 with TRBJ2-1; 8 bases align to TRBD1. Germline assignment: CDR1 MNHNY and CDR2 SVGAGI (reference sequence). The CDR3 loop spans 15 amino acids. The CDR3 bases are TGTGCCAGCAGACAACTTCAGGGGGCTTTCAATGAGCAGTTCTTT. It codes for CASRQLQGAFNEQFF.

In this sample, this clonotype turned up many times. The V and J genes are TRBV11-2 and TRBJ2-3; a possible D gene is TRBD2 (6 bases). The V end was cut by 5 bases, the J end by 4 bases, with 13 bases between. The CDR3 sequence is 14 residues long. CDR1 and CDR2 (germline): SGHAT, FQNNGV. CDR3 residues: CASSQTGAPDTQYF. The CDR3 bases are TGTGCCAGCAGCCAGACGGGAGCACCAGATACGCAGTATTTT.

This clonotype was recorded a few times. CDR3 amino acids: CASSLRNTGELFF. CDR3 DNA sequence: TGCGCCAGCAGCTTGCGGAACACCGGGGAGCTGTTTTTT. V and J are TRBV5-1 and TRBJ2-2; D not resolved. Deletions cut 1 base from V and 1 base from J, with 2 bases between. CDR3 length: 13 residues. Germline-derived CDR1 and CDR2 are SGHRS and YFSETQ.

This chain joins TRBV28 and TRBJ1-1, with D uncertain. Germline V lookup: CDR1 MDHEN, CDR2 SYDVKM. The CDR3 has 13 amino acids. V dropped 8 bases and J dropped 7 bases, with 17 bases sitting between them. The CDR3 DNA is TGTGCCAGCTTACCTCTTGGCCCCTTTGAAGCTTTCTTT. Translated, it gives CASLPLGPFEAFF.

The gene calls are TRBV6-1 and TRBJ1-1, with TRBD1 as a possible D gene (5 bases). The CDR3 has 15 residues. CDR1 MNHNS and CDR2 SASEGT come from the germline V gene. Trimming took off 3 bases at V and 1 base at J, with 12 bases between the two ends. CDR3 DNA sequence: TGTGCCAGCAGTGAGCGGGGCAGACGGAACACTGAAGCTTTCTTT. The encoded protein is CASSERGRRNTEAFF.

This clonotype was counted between two and nine times. V usage is TRBV5-1 and J usage is TRBJ1-2; 7 bases agree with TRBD1. In germline, CDR1 is SGHRS, CDR2 YFSETQ. V dropped 0 bases and J dropped 8; count of bases not matched to a gene: 13. The CDR3 runs to 16 residues. The CDR3 spells CASSLADPGTARGYTF. For the CDR3, the DNA is TGCGCCAGCAGCTTGGCCGACCCTGGGACAGCCCGGGGCTACACCTTC.

This clonotype was seen at least ten times. This chain links TRBV20-1 with TRBJ1-4; D might be TRBD1 (6 bases). This CDR3 spans 14 amino acids. CDR1 and CDR2 (germline): DFQATT, SNEGSKA (reference sequence). With 6 bases removed from V and 2 bases from J, the gap between germline ends came to 13 bases. CDR3 bases: TGCAGTGCCCCGCTACAGGGCACTAATGAAAAACTGTTTTTT. This gives the protein CSAPLQGTNEKLFF.

This clonotype was seen more than once but under ten times. The genes are TRBV12-3 or TRBV12-4 and TRBJ2-4; D could derive from TRBD1 or TRBD2 (5 bases each). CDR3 length equals 15 residues. Trimming removed 6 bases at V and 6 bases at J, with 18 bases between. The CDR3 DNA reads as TGTGCCAGCAGCCTAACCCCGGGGCACTTAAACATTCAGTACTTC. It yields the protein CASSLTPGHLNIQYF.

This clonotype turned up a few times. The gene calls are TRBV4-3 and TRBJ2-1; TRBD2 agrees at 8 bases. Germline V gives CDR1 LGHNA, CDR2 YSLEER. Trimming cost V 1 base and J 3 bases; bases outside gene matches: 5. The CDR3 covers 16 residues. The CDR3 spells CASSQAGGAYYNEQFF. In DNA, the CDR3 is TGCGCCAGCAGCCAAGCGGGGGGGGCATACTACAATGAGCAGTTCTTC.

The rearrangement uses TRBV28 and TRBJ2-1; 11 bases match TRBD2. The germline gives CDR1 MDHEN, CDR2 SYDVKM. V was pared by 6 bases and J by 5 bases, with 3 bases of the junction left unmatched. This CDR3 is 14 amino acids long. CDR3 residues: CASRLAGGNNEQFF. CDR3 coding DNA: TGTGCCAGCAGGCTAGCGGGGGGCAACAATGAGCAGTTCTTC.